One and the same sample provided the 9 T cell receptor beta chains below, sequenced in a study of identical twins. TCRdb processed the 5' RACE reads anew with MiXCR; each CDR3 protein has one entry. The sample contains around 220,000 distinct CDR3 sequences, about 14% of which appear only once. The specimen sequenced was memory (CD45RO+) T cells sorted from blood. The receptors here all came from a woman in her late teens or twenties in good health.

This chain joins TRBV10-3 and TRBJ2-1; D may be TRBD2 (5 bases). The CDR3 has 16 residues. V was shortened by 5 bases and J by 0 bases, with 14 bases between the two germline ends. CDR1 and CDR2 from the germline V gene are ENHRY and SYGVKD. CDR3 DNA: TGTGCCATCAGTCCCCCTCCGGGGAGCTCCTACAATGAGCAGTTCTTC. It specifies CAISPPPGSSYNEQFF.

Ten or more counts support this clonotype. CDR3 sequence (DNA): TGTGCCAGCAGACCATCTAGCGGGGGGGTGGGAGAGCAGTTCTTC. Translated: CASRPSSGGVGEQFF. The rearrangement joins TRBV12-3 or TRBV12-4 to TRBJ2-1; 12 nucleotides line up with TRBD2. This CDR3 contains 15 residues. J gave up 10 bases and V 6 bases, and 10 bases lay outside the gene matches.

In this sample, this clonotype turned up a few times. The CDR3 DNA reads TGTGCCAGCAGCGCCCACCGGGAGCTGTTTTTT. Its protein product is CASSAHRELFF. The chain employs TRBV9 and TRBJ2-2; D is unclear. The CDR3 extends over 11 amino acids. V was trimmed by 3 bases and J by 9 bases, leaving 6 bases between them. Germline V gene data show CDR1 as SGDLS and CDR2 as YYNGEE.

This clonotype was recorded many times. The J gene is TRBJ1-3, the V gene TRBV7-2; tentatively, D is TRBD1 (5 bases). The CDR3 has 15 amino acids. The V gene's germline CDR1 is SGHTA and CDR2 FQGNSA. With 3 bases removed from V and 7 bases from J, the gap between germline ends came to 16 bases. CDR3 DNA sequence: TGTGCCAGCAGCTTCAAAGGGGTAGAAGGGAACACCATATATTTT. This gives the protein CASSFKGVEGNTIYF.

This clonotype was seen only a few times. V usage is TRBV7-2 and J usage is TRBJ2-3, with D possibly called TRBD1 or TRBD2 (5 bases each). The germline CDR1 and CDR2 sequences are SGHTA and FQGNSA. The CDR3 consists of 14 residues. V was pared by 6 bases and J by 3 bases, with 13 bases between. The CDR3 DNA follows: TGTGCCAGCAGTCCTGGGACGTCTACAGATACGCAGTATTTT. It yields the protein CASSPGTSTDTQYF.

This clonotype was seen a few times. The V gene is TRBV6-1, the J gene TRBJ1-2; TRBD1 matches at 7 bases. The CDR3 has 15 amino acids. Germline CDR1 is MNHNS and CDR2 is SASEGT. The V and J ends lost 6 bases and 4 bases, in that order; junction bases with no gene match: 11. The CDR3 sequence is CASRLGTAFSYGYTF. Here the CDR3 DNA reads TGTGCCAGCAGACTGGGGACAGCCTTTAGCTATGGCTACACCTTC.

The sample holds many counts of this clonotype. V usage is TRBV29-1 and J usage is TRBJ2-1, with D possibly TRBD2 on 6 matching bases. The V gene's germline CDR1 is SQVTM and CDR2 ANQGSEA. This CDR3 spans 15 amino acids. Trimming cost V 0 bases and J 1 base, with 10 bases left between them. The CDR3: CSVEDSGVSYNEQFF. The CDR3 nucleotides read TGCAGCGTTGAAGATTCGGGGGTTTCCTACAATGAGCAGTTCTTC.

The sample holds many counts of this clonotype. J is TRBJ2-3 and V is TRBV29-1; D gene uncertain. Trimming took off 3 bases at V and 7 bases at J, with 5 bases between the two ends. The CDR3 contains 10 residues. Germline CDR1 is SQVTM and CDR2 is ANQGSEA. The CDR3 region is CSVDHYTQYF. The CDR3 region has the DNA TGCAGCGTTGATCACTATACGCAGTATTTT.

V usage is TRBV27 and J usage is TRBJ2-1; 7 bases map to TRBD1. CDR1 is MNHEY, CDR2 SMNVEV, per germline (reference sequence). The CDR3 covers 16 residues. V lost 1 base and J lost 0; bases outside the gene matches: 3. DNA for the CDR3: TGTGCCAGCAGTTTATACAGGGGCGGCTCCTACAATGAGCAGTTCTTC. It translates to CASSLYRGGSYNEQFF.